This TCR beta chain was captured by sequencing in a study of somatic mutations in cytotoxic T cells in rheumatoid arthritis. Findings of the study overall: Unlike healthy controls, rheumatoid arthritis patients had CD8+ clonality that increased with age.

Clones were sequenced by immunoSEQ multiplex PCR, and TCRdb holds only the in-frame ones, with some missing. The table lists about 20,000 clones, around 84% of them singletons. The healthy control blood donors were 55% female, with median age around 60 years (range about 20-75). On this clone: Its specificity is unknown.

J gave up 0 bases and V 3 bases, and 2 bases lay outside the gene matches. This CDR3 contains 14 residues. CDR1 is SGHDT, CDR2 YYEEEE, per germline. The sequence came from a woman aged 45-59 years in good health. The chain combines TRBV5-6 with TRBJ2-7; 8 bases line up with TRBD2. What was sequenced was CD8+ T cells sorted from blood. The CDR3: CASSSGGNSYEQYF. CDR3 nucleotide sequence: TGTGCCAGCAGCTCGGGAGGGAACTCCTACGAGCAGTACTTC.